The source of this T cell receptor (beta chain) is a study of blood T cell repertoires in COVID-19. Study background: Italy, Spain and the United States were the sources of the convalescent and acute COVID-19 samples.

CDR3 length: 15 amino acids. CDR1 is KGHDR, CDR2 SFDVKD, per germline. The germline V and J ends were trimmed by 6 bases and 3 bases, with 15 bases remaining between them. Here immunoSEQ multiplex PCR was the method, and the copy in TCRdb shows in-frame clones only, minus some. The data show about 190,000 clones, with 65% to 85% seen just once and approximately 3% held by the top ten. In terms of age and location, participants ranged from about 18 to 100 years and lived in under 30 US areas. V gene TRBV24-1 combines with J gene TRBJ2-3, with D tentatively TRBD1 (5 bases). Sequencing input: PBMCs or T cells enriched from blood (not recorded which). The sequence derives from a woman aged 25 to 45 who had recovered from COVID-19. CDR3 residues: CATSSIREGTDTQYF. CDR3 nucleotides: TGTGCCACCAGTTCGATCAGGGAAGGGACAGATACGCAGTATTTT.